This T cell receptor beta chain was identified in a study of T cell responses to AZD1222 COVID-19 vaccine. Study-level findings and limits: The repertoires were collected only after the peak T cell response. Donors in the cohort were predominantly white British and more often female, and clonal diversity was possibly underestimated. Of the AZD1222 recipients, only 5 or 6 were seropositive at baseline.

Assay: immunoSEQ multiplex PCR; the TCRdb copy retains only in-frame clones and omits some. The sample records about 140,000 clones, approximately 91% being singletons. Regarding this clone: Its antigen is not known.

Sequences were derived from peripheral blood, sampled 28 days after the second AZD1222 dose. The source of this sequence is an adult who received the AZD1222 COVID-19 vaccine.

The CDR3 is CASSYGRADYGYTF. In DNA, the CDR3 is TGTGCCAGCAGTTACGGCAGGGCGGACTATGGCTACACCTTC. The V and J genes are TRBV6-5 and TRBJ1-2; tentatively, D is TRBD1 (5 bases). This CDR3 contains 14 residues. CDR1 and CDR2 (germline): MNHEY, SVGAGI. Trimming removed 2 bases from V and 3 bases from J, with 10 bases in between.